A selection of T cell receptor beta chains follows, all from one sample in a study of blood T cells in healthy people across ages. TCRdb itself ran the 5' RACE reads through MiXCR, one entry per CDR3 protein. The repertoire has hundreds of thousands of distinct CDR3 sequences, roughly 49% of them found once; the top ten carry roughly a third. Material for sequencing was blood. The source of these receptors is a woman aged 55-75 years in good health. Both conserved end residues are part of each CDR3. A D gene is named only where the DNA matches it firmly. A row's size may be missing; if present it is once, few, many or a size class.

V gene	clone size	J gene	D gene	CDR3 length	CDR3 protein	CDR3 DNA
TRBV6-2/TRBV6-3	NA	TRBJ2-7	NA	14	CASSYSKQGYEQYF	TGTGCCAGCAGTTACTCGAAGCAGGGTTACGAGCAGTACTTC
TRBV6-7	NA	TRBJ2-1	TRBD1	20	CASSSYLPPGQGWYYNEQFF	TGTGCCAGCAGTTCCTACCTTCCTCCGGGACAGGGGTGGTACTACAATGAGCAGTTCTTC
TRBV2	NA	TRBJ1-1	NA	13	CASSEQGGAEAFF	TGCGCCAGCAGTGAACAGGGCGGCGCTGAAGCTTTCTTT
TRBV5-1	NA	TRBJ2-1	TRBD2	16	CASSLGTSGSLVEQFF	TGCGCCAGCAGCTTGGGAACTAGCGGGAGTCTCGTTGAGCAGTTCTTC
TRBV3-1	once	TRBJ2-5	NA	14	CASSQQGLQETQYF	TGTGCCAGCAGCCAACAGGGACTTCAAGAGACCCAGTACTTC
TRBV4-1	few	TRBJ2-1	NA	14	CASSQEGARNEQFF	TGCGCCAGCAGCCAAGAAGGGGCTAGGAATGAGCAGTTCTTC
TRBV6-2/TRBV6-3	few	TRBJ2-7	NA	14	CASSYSAGFSEQYF	TGTGCCAGCAGTTACTCCGCAGGGTTTAGCGAGCAGTACTTC
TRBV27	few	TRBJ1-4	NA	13	CASSLTVTEKLFF	TGTGCCAGCAGTCTGACAGTTACTGAAAAACTGTTTTTT
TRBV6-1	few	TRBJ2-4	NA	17	CASSDPSAAGAKNIQYF	TGTGCCAGCAGTGACCCTTCGGCGGCTGGTGCCAAAAACATTCAGTACTTC
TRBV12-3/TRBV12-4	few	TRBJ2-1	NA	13	CASSLWGANEQFF	TGTGCCAGCAGTTTATGGGGAGCAAATGAGCAGTTCTTC
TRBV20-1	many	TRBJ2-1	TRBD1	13	CSATNRGYNEQFF	TGCAGTGCTACAAACAGGGGCTACAATGAGCAGTTCTTC
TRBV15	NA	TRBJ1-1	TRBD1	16	CATSRDRAGGYTEAFF	TGTGCCACCAGCAGAGATCGAGCAGGGGGGTACACTGAAGCTTTCTTT
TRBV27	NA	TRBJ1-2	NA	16	CASSLSGDGLSCGYTF	TGTGCCAGCAGTTTATCGGGGGACGGGTTAAGCTGTGGCTACACCTTC
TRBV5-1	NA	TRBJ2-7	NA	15	CASSLNDYTYNEQYF	TGCGCCAGCAGCTTAAACGACTATACCTACAATGAGCAGTACTTC
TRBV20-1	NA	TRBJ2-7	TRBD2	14	CSASALAGKNEQYF	TGCAGTGCTAGTGCGCTAGCGGGAAAAAACGAGCAGTACTTC
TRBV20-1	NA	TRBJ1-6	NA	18	CSARLNRGPSSYNSPLHF	TGCAGTGCTAGGTTGAATAGGGGCCCTAGCTCCTATAATTCACCCCTCCACTTT
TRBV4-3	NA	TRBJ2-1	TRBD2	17	CASSQDLGWGGYNEQFF	TGCGCCAGCAGCCAAGATCTGGGGTGGGGAGGGTACAATGAGCAGTTCTTC
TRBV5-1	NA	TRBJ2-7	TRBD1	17	CASSLGGLRVFSYEQYF	TGCGCCAGCAGCTTAGGGGGCCTACGGGTCTTCTCCTACGAGCAGTACTTC
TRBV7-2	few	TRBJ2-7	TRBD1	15	CASSLEGTGPYEQYF	TGTGCCAGCAGCTTAGAGGGGACAGGACCTTACGAGCAGTACTTC
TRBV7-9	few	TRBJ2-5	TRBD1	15	CASSLGTGMAETQYF	TGTGCCAGCAGCCTTGGGACAGGAATGGCCGAGACCCAGTACTTC
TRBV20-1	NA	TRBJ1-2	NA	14	CSAGGEGGNYGYTF	TGCAGTGCTGGAGGTGAAGGGGGGAACTATGGCTACACCTTC
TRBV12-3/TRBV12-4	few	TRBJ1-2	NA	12	CASSLEGLGYTF	TGTGCCAGCAGTTTGGAGGGCTTAGGCTACACCTTC